The TCR beta chain under discussion was sequenced for a study of blood T cell repertoires in COVID-19 (dated by TCRdb to the early 2020s). About the full investigation: Collaborator samples came from the United States, Italy and Spain and covered acute and convalescent phases of COVID-19. The material from the prospective study consisted of cDNA or gDNA derived from T cells, B-cell-depleted T cells, or PBMCs. Subjects who had been exposed to COVID-19, were actively infected with it, or had recovered from it provided the deeply sampled blood TCRbeta repertoires that made up the dataset. A freely available public database, intended as a resource for researchers studying the immune response to SARS-CoV-2, is where the repertoires were released. The samples were drawn from the first 160 participants of the ongoing ImmuneRACE study and from roughly 1,300 subjects provided by 6 global collaborators. A de-identified subject ID, COVID-19 status, age in years and sex were almost always included in the sample metadata. Where HLA class I and class II types were available, the types were taken from metadata supplied by the sample provider, not from assay-based typing.

Whole blood was collected in K2EDTA tubes by collaborating institutions according to the institutions' own protocols. For TCRbeta analysis, collaborators shipped samples in one of three forms: frozen whole blood, isolated PBMCs, or DNA extracted from either of those sample types. Worth noting for this clone: Its binding antigen is unknown. No much larger clone exists at a distance of one base, and base qualities are not known. The sample has other DNA sequences that encode this CDR3 too.

Overall study outcomes, separate from this receptor: The amount of clinical and demographic metadata varied by source and participant and was provided uncurated.

The immunoSEQ Assay, a bias-controlled multiplex PCR, was used to amplify TCRbeta CDR3 regions from genomic DNA. As for how the authors treated the data: The number of nucleated cells in each sample was estimated from the amplification of reference gene primers within the assay. To quantify the absolute abundance of each unique TCRbeta CDR3 rearrangement, sequence reads were collapsed and filtered. For each sample, productive Simpson clonality was calculated as the square root of Simpson's diversity index over productive rearrangements. TCRdb mirrors the immuneACCESS table, restricted to in-frame sequences. Some clones are absent from its copies; in checked studies, under half trace to an unresolved V gene, and the reason for the others is unknown. Clone size and the V and J calls come from that table; the DNA yielded D and trimming. The sample table holds approximately 470,000 clones, of which roughly 88% were seen once. The ten largest clones take up approximately 3.4% of the sample.

The clonotype originates from a human donor in a cohort sampled during active COVID-19. The sample was peripheral blood.

The bases are TGTGCCAGTAGTACGGGACAGGGGAACACTGAAGCTTTCTTT. This codes for CASSTGQGNTEAFF. The chain couples TRBV19 to TRBJ1-1, and 9 bases in between align with TRBD1. CDR1 and CDR2 (LNHDA, SQIVND) derive from the germline V gene (reference sequence). After removal of 4 bases from V and 1 base from J, the junction retains 1 base not matched to a gene. The CDR3 covers 14 residues, taking in both the cysteine and the phenylalanine. Kept here is only the CDR3 DNA, which spans 42 bases and is read in frame from base 1.